The entry that follows covers one TCR beta chain sequence. Its specificity is not known. This sample was included in a study of shared clonotypes between healthy human individuals. Study-level background: CD4 naive and memory got three plates each, CD8 naive two, CD8 memory one.

The authors' processing: ImmunoSEQ yielded junction-only sequences lacking quality scores, so filtering differed. The repertoire was sequenced with immunoSEQ multiplex PCR; TCRdb's copy has only in-frame clones and lacks some. Clone size and V and J calls were adopted from that table, with D and trimming inferred from the DNA. The profile covers 550,000 to 600,000 clones, with more than 95% appearing a single time and 0.25% to 0.35% taken by the ten largest. Study-level results: With several donors compared, 4% to 5.5% of naive CD4 clonotypes were shared.

Terminally differentiated effector memory CD45RA+ cells were excluded by CCR7 positive selection of CD45RO-negative cells. This receptor was identified in a man aged 25 to 40 in good health. Sample: naive CD8+ T cells sorted from blood.

In DNA, the CDR3 is TGTGCCAGCAGCGACTCTCAGACAGGGGCCTCCTACGAGCAGTACTTC. It codes for CASSDSQTGASYEQYF. The chain is built from TRBV9 and TRBJ2-7, with TRBD1 matching over 8 bases. V gave up 3 bases and J gave up 0 bases; unmatched junction bases: 8. The CDR3 is 16 residues long. CDR1 and CDR2 from the germline V gene are SGDLS and YYNGEE.